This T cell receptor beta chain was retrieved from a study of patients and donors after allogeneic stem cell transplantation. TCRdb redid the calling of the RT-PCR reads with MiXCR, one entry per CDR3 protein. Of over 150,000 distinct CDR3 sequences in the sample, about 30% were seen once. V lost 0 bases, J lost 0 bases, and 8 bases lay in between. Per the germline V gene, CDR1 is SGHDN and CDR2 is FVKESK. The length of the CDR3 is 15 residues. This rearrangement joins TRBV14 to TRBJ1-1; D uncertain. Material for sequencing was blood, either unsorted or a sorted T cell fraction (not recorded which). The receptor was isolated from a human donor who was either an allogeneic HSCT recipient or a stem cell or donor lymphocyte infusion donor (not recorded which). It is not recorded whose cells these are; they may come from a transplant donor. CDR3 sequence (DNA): TGTGCCAGCAGCCAAGATAGTACAATGAACACTGAAGCTTTCTTT. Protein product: CASSQDSTMNTEAFF.